One sample yielded the 22 T cell receptor beta chains listed below, sequenced in a study of cytomegalovirus exposure and HLA in healthy donors. The method was immunoSEQ multiplex PCR; TCRdb's version includes in-frame clones alone and lacks a portion of them. The top ten clones hold about 0.85% of a sample with a few hundred thousand clones, 88% of them seen once. The sequencing input was PBMCs. The receptors stem from a woman aged 18-29 years in good health and CMV-seronegative.

This chain joins TRBV7-9 and TRBJ2-7, with 8 bases matching TRBD2. With 5 bases clipped from V and 4 bases from J, the junction kept 10 bases outside the gene matches. The germline V gene encodes CDR1 SEHNR and CDR2 FQNEAQ (reference sequence). The CDR3 length is 15 residues. DNA of the CDR3: TGTGCCAGCAGCCCCGGACTAGCCTTTTATTACGAGCAGTACTTC. Protein sequence: CASSPGLAFYYEQYF.

The chain links TRBV28 to TRBJ1-6; D is uncertain. Germline values: CDR1 MDHEN, CDR2 SYDVKM. Deletions cut 3 bases from V and 0 bases from J, with 9 bases between. The CDR3 covers 16 residues. The CDR3 DNA follows: TGTGCCAGCAGTTTTATAGGGAGCTCCTATAATTCACCCCTCCACTTT. This translates into CASSFIGSSYNSPLHF.

CDR3 loop: CAWSVFGTIGEQFF. The DNA of the CDR3 is TGTGCCTGGAGTGTATTCGGGACTATCGGTGAGCAGTTCTTC. The rearrangement links TRBV30 to TRBJ2-1; TRBD2 agrees at 7 bases. The germline V gene encodes CDR1 GTSNPN and CDR2 SVGIG (reference sequence). V dropped 0 bases and J dropped 9; count of bases not matched to a gene: 8. This CDR3 region has 14 residues.

The chain has TRBV9 and TRBJ1-1; D may be TRBD1 (6 bases). V lost 6 bases and J lost 4, with 13 bases in between. This CDR3 spans 13 amino acids. CDR1 is SGDLS, CDR2 YYNGEE, per germline. CDR3 amino acids: CASIRRGITEAFF. In DNA, the CDR3 is TGTGCCAGCATCCGCAGGGGTATCACTGAAGCTTTCTTT.

The genes are TRBV6-5 and TRBJ2-7; 11 bases are a match to TRBD2. The V segment lost 1 base and the J segment 2 bases; nucleotides outside the gene matches: 4. From germline, CDR1 is MNHEY and CDR2 SVGAGI. CDR3 length: 16 residues. The DNA for the CDR3 is TGTGCCAGCAGTTACTGGGTAGCGGGAGGGCCCTACGAGCAGTACTTC. Protein product: CASSYWVAGGPYEQYF.

The V and J genes are TRBV28 and TRBJ2-7; a possible D gene is TRBD2 (6 bases). Germline V gives CDR1 MDHEN, CDR2 SYDVKM. Trimming removed 6 bases at V and 1 base at J, with 13 bases between. The CDR3 has 14 residues. The CDR3 DNA is TGTGCCAGCAGGTACGGCGGGGCGTCCTACGAGCAGTACTTC. Amino acids: CASRYGGASYEQYF. Full variable domain (missing parts from reference TRBV28 and TRBJ2-7): DVKVTQSSRYLVKRTGEKVFLECVQDMDHENMFWYRQDPGLGLRLIYFSYDVKMKEKGDIPEGYSVSREKKERFSLILESASTNQTSMYLCASRYGGASYEQYFGPGTRLTVT.

J is TRBJ2-1 and V is TRBV30; 7 nucleotides line up with TRBD2. Trimming removed 2 bases from V and 4 bases from J; junction bases left unmatched: 8. CDR3 length: 15 residues. Germline V gene sequence: CDR1 GTSNPN, CDR2 SVGIG (reference sequence). The CDR3 nucleotides read TGTGCCTGGAGTCCCGGGACTACCTTTTACAATGAGCAGTTCTTC. Protein: CAWSPGTTFYNEQFF.

The chain joins TRBV29-1 to TRBJ2-1; TRBD2 is a possible D gene (6 bases). V was cut by 7 bases and J by 9 bases, with 22 bases left in between. The CDR3 has 14 amino acids. In germline, CDR1 is SQVTM, CDR2 ANQGSEA. The CDR3 loop is CSAPPIRVEGEQFF. CDR3 in DNA: TGCAGCGCCCCTCCCATAAGGGTGGAGGGTGAGCAGTTCTTC.

The genes are TRBV4-3 and TRBJ2-2; D is unresolved. The CDR3 contains 15 residues. Germline values: CDR1 LGHNA, CDR2 YSLEER. V shed 1 base and J shed 5 bases, with 11 bases lying between them. CDR3 residues: CASSQVIRSTGELFF. In DNA, the CDR3 is TGCGCCAGCAGCCAAGTGATCAGAAGTACCGGGGAGCTGTTTTTT.

The chain links TRBV18 to TRBJ2-1; 8 nucleotides agree with TRBD2. J lost 7 bases, V lost 2 bases, and 7 bases had no gene match. The germline V gene has CDR1 KGHSH and CDR2 LQKENI. This CDR3 contains 15 residues. CDR3 in DNA: TGTGCCAGCTCACCAGGTCTAGCGGGTTATAATGAGCAGTTCTTC. Protein product: CASSPGLAGYNEQFF. Full variable domain (remainder filled in from reference TRBV18 and TRBJ2-1): NAGVMQNPRHLVRRRGQEARLRCSPMKGHSHVYWYRQLPEEGLKFMVYLQKENIIDESGMPKERFSAEFPKEGPSILRIQQVVRGDSAAYFCASSPGLAGYNEQFFGPGTRLTVL.

The DNA of the CDR3 is TGTGCCAGTAGTTCAACCGGGGGCACAGATACGCAGTATTTT. Protein: CASSSTGGTDTQYF. The V and J genes are TRBV19 and TRBJ2-3; weak D call: TRBD2 (5 bases). Trimming took 5 bases from V and 1 from J, leaving 10 bases between them. Germline V gene sequence: CDR1 LNHDA, CDR2 SQIVND (reference sequence). CDR3 length: 14 amino acids.

V gene TRBV6-1 combines with J gene TRBJ2-5, with D possibly matching TRBD1 (5 bases). Per germline, CDR1 MNHNS and CDR2 SASEGT. Trimming cost V 6 bases and J 5 bases, with 19 bases left between them. The CDR3 runs to 15 residues. CDR3 in amino acids: CASRWGTGPSETQYF. DNA for the CDR3: TGTGCCAGCAGGTGGGGAACAGGCCCCTCGGAGACCCAGTACTTC.

This chain links TRBV2 with TRBJ2-1, with 11 bases lining up with TRBD1. The CDR3 totals 15 residues. Germline-derived CDR1 and CDR2 are SNHLY and FYNNEI. Trimming took 5 bases from V and 10 from J; bases not matched to a gene: 10. The CDR3 bases are TGTGCCAGCAGTCTAGGACAGGGGGCGATGGTCGAGCAGTTCTTC. Its protein is CASSLGQGAMVEQFF. The whole variable domain, filled in from reference TRBV2 and TRBJ2-1, reads EPEVTQTPSHQVTQMGQEVILRCVPISNHLYFYWYRQILGQKVEFLVSFYNNEISEKSEIFDDQFSVERPDGSNFTLKIRSTKLEDSAMYFCASSLGQGAMVEQFFGPGTRLTVL.

The chain uses TRBV28 and TRBJ2-7; D ambiguous. Per germline, CDR1 MDHEN and CDR2 SYDVKM. V was trimmed by 3 bases and J by 3 bases, leaving 9 bases between them. This CDR3 has 13 amino acids. The CDR3 DNA reads as TGTGCCAGCAGTTTTAGTCCGCGCTACGAGCAGTACTTC. Residues: CASSFSPRYEQYF.

The chain carries TRBV6-6 and TRBJ2-5; 9 positions match TRBD1. Germline lookup yields CDR1 MNHNY and CDR2 SVGAGI (reference sequence). The CDR3 is 13 amino acids. V lost 11 bases and J lost 5; bases outside the gene matches: 9. DNA for the CDR3: TGTGCCGCAGCTACAGGGGGCTATGAGACCCAGTACTTC. Amino acids: CAAATGGYETQYF.

The chain carries TRBV6-5 and TRBJ2-1; D perhaps matches TRBD1 (5 bases). V gave up 0 bases and J gave up 5 bases, with 5 bases separating them. The CDR3 covers 13 residues. Germline loops: CDR1 MNHEY, CDR2 SVGAGI. The CDR3 region has the DNA TGTGCCAGCAGTTACTCAGGGGACAATGAGCAGTTCTTC. Translation gives CASSYSGDNEQFF.

The CDR3 bases are TGCGCCAGCAGCCCCGGGACTAGCGGGCCCAGCACAGATACGCAGTATTTT. Encoded protein: CASSPGTSGPSTDTQYF. The V gene is TRBV5-1, the J gene TRBJ2-3; 12 nucleotides align to TRBD2. Germline values: CDR1 SGHRS, CDR2 YFSETQ. The CDR3 contains 17 residues. V was clipped by 4 bases and J by 0 bases; unmatched bases: 6.

This chain joins TRBV28 and TRBJ1-2; 9 positions agree with TRBD1. The germline gives CDR1 MDHEN, CDR2 SYDVKM. Germline trimming cut 11 bases from V and 3 bases from J; bases unmatched to any gene: 4. CDR3 length equals 12 residues. This chain's CDR3 is CAEQGADYGYTF. The DNA of the CDR3 is TGTGCCGAACAGGGGGCTGACTATGGCTACACCTTC.

V is TRBV5-6 and J is TRBJ2-5; weak D call: TRBD2 (5 bases). Germline V gene sequence: CDR1 SGHDT, CDR2 YYEEEE. This CDR3 spans 16 amino acids. V was cut by 4 bases and J by 4 bases, with 20 bases left in between. CDR3 sequence reads: CASSGEGGRPGETQYF. The CDR3 DNA is TGTGCCAGCAGCGGTGAGGGCGGGCGGCCTGGAGAGACCCAGTACTTC.

The genes are TRBV7-9 and TRBJ2-5, with TRBD2 matching 12 bases. The V segment lost 4 bases and the J segment 5 bases; nucleotides outside the gene matches: 8. The CDR3 loop spans 16 amino acids. Germline CDR1 SEHNR, CDR2 FQNEAQ (reference sequence). The CDR3 protein is CASSSRLAGALETQYF. CDR3 bases: TGTGCCAGCAGCTCCCGACTAGCGGGAGCCCTCGAGACCCAGTACTTC.

The rearrangement joins TRBV10-1 to TRBJ1-5; D gene ambiguous. Deletions cut 2 bases from V and 4 bases from J, with 6 bases between. In germline, CDR1 is WNHNN, CDR2 SYGVQD (reference sequence). The CDR3 has 13 amino acids. The CDR3 DNA follows: TGCGCCAGCAGTGAGGCCAGAAATCAGCCCCAGCATTTT. Its translation is CASSEARNQPQHF.

This chain uses TRBV14 with TRBJ2-1; 11 bases are a match to TRBD2. The germline CDR1 and CDR2 sequences are SGHDN and FVKESK. The CDR3 totals 14 residues. The V segment lost 4 bases and the J segment 9 bases; nucleotides outside the gene matches: 5. The CDR3 region is CASSPRGLAGEQFF. The DNA of the CDR3 is TGTGCCAGCAGCCCCCGAGGACTAGCGGGTGAGCAGTTCTTC.